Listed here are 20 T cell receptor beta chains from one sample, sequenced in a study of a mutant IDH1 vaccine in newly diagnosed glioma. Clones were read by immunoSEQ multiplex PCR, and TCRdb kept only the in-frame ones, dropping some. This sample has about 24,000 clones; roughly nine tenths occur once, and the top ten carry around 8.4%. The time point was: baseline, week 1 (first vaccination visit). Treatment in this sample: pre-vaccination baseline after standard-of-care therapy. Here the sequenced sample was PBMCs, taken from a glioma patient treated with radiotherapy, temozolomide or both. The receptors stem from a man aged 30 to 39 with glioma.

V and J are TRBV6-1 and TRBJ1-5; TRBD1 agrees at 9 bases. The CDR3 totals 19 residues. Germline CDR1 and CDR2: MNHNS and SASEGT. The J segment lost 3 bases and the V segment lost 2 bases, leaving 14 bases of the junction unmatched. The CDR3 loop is CASSELRTGESWYNQPQHF. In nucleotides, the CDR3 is TGTGCCAGCAGTGAATTGCGGACAGGGGAAAGCTGGTACAATCAGCCCCAGCATTTT.

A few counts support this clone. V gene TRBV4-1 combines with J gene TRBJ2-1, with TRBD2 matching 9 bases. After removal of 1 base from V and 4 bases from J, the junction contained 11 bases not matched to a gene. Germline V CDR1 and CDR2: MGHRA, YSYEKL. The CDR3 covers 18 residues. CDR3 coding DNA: TGCGCCAGCAGCCAAGCGGCCCTAGCGGGGAGGGCATACAATGAGCAGTTCTTC. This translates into CASSQAALAGRAYNEQFF.

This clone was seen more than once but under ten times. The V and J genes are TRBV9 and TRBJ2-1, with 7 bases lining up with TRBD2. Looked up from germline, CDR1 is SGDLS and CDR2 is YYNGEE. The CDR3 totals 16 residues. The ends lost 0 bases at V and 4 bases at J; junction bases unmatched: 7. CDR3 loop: CASSVGFGLVYNEQFF. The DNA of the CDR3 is TGTGCCAGCAGCGTAGGCTTCGGACTAGTGTACAATGAGCAGTTCTTC.

The CDR3 DNA reads as TGCGCCAGCAGCTTGGACGGGGACGGTCAGCCCCAGCATTTT. Protein: CASSLDGDGQPQHF. This sequence joins TRBV5-1 and TRBJ1-5, with D perhaps TRBD1 (5 bases). Deletions cut 0 bases from V and 6 bases from J, with 10 bases between. The germline V gene encodes CDR1 SGHRS and CDR2 YFSETQ. The CDR3 has 14 amino acids.

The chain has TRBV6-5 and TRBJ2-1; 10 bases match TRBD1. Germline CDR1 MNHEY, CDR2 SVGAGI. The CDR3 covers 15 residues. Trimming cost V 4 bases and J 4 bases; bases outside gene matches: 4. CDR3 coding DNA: TGTGCCAGCAGTTCCCCGGGACAGGGGTACAATGAGCAGTTCTTC. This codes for CASSSPGQGYNEQFF.

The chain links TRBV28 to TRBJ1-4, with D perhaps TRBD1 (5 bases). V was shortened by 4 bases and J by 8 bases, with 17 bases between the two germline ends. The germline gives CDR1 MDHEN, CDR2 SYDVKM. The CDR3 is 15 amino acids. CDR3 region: CASSSGRGDWEKLFF. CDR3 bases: TGTGCCAGCAGTTCGGGGCGGGGAGATTGGGAAAAACTGTTTTTT.

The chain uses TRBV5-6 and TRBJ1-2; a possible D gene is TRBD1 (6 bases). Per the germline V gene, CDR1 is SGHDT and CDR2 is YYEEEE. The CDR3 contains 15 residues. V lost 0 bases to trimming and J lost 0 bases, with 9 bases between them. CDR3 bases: TGTGCCAGCAGCTTGGGGACAGCCGCTAACTATGGCTACACCTTC. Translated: CASSLGTAANYGYTF.

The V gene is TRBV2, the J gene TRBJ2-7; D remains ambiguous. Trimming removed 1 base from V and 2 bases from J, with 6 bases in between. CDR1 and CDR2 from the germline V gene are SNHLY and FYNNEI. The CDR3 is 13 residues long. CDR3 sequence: CASSEDSAYEQYF. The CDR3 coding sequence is TGTGCCAGCAGTGAAGACTCCGCCTACGAGCAGTACTTC.

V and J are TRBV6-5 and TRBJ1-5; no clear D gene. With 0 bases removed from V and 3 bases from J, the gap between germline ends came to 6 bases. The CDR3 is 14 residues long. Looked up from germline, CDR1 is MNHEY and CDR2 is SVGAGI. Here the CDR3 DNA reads TGTGCCAGCAGTTACTCGACCTTCAATCAGCCCCAGCATTTT. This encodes CASSYSTFNQPQHF.

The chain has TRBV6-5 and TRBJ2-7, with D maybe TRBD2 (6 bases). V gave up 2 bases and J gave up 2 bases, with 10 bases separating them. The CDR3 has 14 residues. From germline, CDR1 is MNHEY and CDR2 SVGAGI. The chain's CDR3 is CASSYGTPPYEQYF. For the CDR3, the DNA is TGTGCCAGCAGTTACGGGACTCCACCCTACGAGCAGTACTTC.

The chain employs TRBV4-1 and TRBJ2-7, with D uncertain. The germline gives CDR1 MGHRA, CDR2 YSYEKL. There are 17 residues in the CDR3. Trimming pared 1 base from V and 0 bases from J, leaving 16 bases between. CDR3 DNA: TGCGCCAGCAGCCAAGTCGGCCAGCCCTGGAGCTCCTACGAGCAGTACTTC. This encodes CASSQVGQPWSSYEQYF.

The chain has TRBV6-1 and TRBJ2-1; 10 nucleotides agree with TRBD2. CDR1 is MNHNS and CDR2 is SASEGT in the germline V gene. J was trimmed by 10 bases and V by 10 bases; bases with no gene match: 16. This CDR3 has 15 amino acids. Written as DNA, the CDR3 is TGTGCCACCGCCGGGGCCCTAGCGGGAGTATGGGAGCAGTTCTTC. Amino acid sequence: CATAGALAGVWEQFF.

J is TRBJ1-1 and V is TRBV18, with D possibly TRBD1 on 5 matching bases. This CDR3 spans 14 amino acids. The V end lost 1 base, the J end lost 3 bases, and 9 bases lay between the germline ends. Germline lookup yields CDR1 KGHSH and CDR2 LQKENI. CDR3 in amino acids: CASSPRGEDTEAFF. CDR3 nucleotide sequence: TGTGCCAGCTCACCACGGGGGGAGGACACTGAAGCTTTCTTT.

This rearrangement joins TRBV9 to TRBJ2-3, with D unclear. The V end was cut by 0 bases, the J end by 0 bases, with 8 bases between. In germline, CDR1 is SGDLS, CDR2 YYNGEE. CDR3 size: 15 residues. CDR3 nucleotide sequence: TGTGCCAGCAGCGTAGGCGTACGAAGCACAGATACGCAGTATTTT. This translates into CASSVGVRSTDTQYF.

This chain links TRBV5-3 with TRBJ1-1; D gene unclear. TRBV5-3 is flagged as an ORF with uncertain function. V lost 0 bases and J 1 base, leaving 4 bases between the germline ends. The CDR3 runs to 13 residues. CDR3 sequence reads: CARSLAANTEAFF. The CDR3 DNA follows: TGTGCCAGAAGCTTGGCCGCGAACACTGAAGCTTTCTTT.

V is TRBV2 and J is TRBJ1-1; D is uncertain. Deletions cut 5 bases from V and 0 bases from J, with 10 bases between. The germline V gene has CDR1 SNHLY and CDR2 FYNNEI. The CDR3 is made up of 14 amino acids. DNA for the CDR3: TGTGCCAGCAGTTACCGAGCTATGAACACTGAAGCTTTCTTT. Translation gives CASSYRAMNTEAFF.

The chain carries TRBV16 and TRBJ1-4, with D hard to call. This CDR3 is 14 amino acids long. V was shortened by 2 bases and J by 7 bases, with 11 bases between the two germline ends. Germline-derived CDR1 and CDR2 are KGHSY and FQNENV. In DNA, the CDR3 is TGTGCCAGCAGCCAAGAGAGGGCGGGTGAAAAACTGTTTTTT. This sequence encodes CASSQERAGEKLFF.

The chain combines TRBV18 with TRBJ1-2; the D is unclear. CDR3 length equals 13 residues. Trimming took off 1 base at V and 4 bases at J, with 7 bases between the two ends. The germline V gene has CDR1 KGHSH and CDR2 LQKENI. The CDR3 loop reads CASSPQSLYGYTF. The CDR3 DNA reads TGTGCCAGCTCACCACAATCTCTCTATGGCTACACCTTC. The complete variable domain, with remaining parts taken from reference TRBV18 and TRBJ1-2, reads NAGVMQNPRHLVRRRGQEARLRCSPMKGHSHVYWYRQLPEEGLKFMVYLQKENIIDESGMPKERFSAEFPKEGPSILRIQQVVRGDSAAYFCASSPQSLYGYTFGSGTRLTVV.

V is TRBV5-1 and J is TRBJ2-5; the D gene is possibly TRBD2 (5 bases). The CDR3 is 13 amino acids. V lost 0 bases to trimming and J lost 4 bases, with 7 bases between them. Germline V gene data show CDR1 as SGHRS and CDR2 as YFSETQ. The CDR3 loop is CASSLGAGETQYF. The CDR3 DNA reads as TGCGCCAGCAGCTTGGGTGCGGGAGAGACCCAGTACTTC.

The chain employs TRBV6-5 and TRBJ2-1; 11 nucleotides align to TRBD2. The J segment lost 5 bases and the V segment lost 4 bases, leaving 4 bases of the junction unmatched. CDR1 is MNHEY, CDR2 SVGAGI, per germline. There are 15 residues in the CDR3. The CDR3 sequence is CASSLLAGVNNEQFF. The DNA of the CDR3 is TGTGCCAGCAGTTTACTAGCGGGGGTAAACAATGAGCAGTTCTTC.